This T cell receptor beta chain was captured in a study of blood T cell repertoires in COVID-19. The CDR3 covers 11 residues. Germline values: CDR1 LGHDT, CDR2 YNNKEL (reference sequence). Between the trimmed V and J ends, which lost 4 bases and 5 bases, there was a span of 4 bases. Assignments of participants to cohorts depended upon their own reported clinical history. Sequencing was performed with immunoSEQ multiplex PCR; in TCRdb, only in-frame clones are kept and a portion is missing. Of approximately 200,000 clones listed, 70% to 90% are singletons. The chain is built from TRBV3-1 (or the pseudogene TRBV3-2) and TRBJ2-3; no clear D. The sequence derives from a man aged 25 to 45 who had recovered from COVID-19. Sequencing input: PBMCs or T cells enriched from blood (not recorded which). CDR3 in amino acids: CASSPGDTQYF. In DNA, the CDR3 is TGTGCCAGCAGCCCAGGAGATACGCAGTATTTT.